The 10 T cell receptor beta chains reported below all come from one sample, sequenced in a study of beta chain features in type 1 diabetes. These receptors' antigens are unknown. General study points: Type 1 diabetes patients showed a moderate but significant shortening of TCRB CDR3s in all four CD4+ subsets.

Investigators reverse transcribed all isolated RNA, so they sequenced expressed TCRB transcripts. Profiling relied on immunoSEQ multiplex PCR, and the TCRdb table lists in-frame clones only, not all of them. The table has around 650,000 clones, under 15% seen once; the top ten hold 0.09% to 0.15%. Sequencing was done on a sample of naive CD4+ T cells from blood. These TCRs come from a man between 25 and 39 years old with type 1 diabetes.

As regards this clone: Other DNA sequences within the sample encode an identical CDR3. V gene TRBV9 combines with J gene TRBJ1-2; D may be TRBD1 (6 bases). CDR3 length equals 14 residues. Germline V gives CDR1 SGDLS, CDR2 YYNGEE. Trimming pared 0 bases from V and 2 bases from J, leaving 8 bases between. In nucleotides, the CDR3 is TGTGCCAGCAGCGTAGGCCAGGGGAACTATGGCTACACCTTC. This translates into CASSVGQGNYGYTF.

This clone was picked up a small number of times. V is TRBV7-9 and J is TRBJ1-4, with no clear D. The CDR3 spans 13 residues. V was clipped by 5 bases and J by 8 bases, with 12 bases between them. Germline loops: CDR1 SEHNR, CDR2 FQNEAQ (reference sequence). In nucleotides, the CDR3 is TGTGCCAGCAGCCTGAGCGAGGGAGAAAAACTGTTTTTT. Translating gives CASSLSEGEKLFF.

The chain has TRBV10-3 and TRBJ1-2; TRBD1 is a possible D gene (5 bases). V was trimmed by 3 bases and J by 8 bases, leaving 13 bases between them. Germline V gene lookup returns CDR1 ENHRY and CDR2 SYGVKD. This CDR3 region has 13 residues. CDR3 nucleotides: TGTGCCATCAGTGACGGACAACAAGGGGGCTACACCTTC. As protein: CAISDGQQGGYTF.

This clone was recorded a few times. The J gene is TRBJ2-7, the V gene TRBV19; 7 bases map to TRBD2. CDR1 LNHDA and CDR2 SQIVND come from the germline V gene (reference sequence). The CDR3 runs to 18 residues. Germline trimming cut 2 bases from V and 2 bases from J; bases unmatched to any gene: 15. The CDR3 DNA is TGTGCCAGTAGTATAAGGGTACTTGGGGGGGTAACCCCCTACGAGCAGTACTTC. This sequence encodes CASSIRVLGGVTPYEQYF.

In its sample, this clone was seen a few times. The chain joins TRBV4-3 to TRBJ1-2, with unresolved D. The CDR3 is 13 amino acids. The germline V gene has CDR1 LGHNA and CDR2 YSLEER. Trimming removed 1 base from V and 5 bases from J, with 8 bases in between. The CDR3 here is CASSQAPLYGYTF. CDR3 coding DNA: TGCGCCAGCAGCCAAGCACCCCTATATGGCTACACCTTC.

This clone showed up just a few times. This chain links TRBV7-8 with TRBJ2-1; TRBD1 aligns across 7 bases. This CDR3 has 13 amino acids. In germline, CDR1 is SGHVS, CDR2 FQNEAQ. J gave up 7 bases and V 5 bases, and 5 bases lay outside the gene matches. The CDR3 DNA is TGTGCCAGCAGCGTGGGGACAGAGAATGAGCAGTTCTTC. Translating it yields CASSVGTENEQFF.

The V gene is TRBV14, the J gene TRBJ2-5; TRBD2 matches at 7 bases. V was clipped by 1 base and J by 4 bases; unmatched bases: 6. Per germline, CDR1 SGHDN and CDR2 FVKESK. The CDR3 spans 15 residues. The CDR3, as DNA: TGTGCCAGCAGCCAAGCCTGGGGCGGGGGAGAGACCCAGTACTTC. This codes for CASSQAWGGGETQYF. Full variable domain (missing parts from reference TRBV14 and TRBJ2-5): EAGVTQFPSHSVIEKGQTVTLRCDPISGHDNLYWYRRVMGKEIKFLLHFVKESKQDESGMPNNRFLAERTGGTYSTLKVQPAELEDSGVYFCASSQAWGGGETQYFGPGTRLLVL.

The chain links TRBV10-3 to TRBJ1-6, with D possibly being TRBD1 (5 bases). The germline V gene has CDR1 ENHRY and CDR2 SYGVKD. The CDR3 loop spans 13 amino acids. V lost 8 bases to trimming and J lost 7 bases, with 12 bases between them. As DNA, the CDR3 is TGTGCCATCGGACAAGAGGACAATTCACCCCTCCACTTT. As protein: CAIGQEDNSPLHF.

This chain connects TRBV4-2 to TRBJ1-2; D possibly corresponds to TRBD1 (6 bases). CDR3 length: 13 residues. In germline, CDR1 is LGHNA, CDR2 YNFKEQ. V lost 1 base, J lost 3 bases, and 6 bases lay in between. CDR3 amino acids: CASSQAGDYGYTF. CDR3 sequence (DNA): TGTGCCAGCAGCCAAGCAGGGGACTATGGCTACACCTTC.

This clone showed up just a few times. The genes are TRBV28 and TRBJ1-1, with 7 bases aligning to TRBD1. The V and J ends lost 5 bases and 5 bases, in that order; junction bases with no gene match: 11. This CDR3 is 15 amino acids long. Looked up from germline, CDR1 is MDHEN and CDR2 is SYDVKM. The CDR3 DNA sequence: TGTGCCAGCAGTCATCCCACGACAGGGCGGACTGAAGCTTTCTTT. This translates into CASSHPTTGRTEAFF.